This T cell receptor beta chain is from a study of tumor T cells in aggressive B-cell lymphoma. The CDR3 contains 15 residues. Germline CDR1 is SGDLS and CDR2 is YYNGEE. The V gene lost 1 base and the J gene lost 4 bases, with 12 bases spanning the gap. The protocol was immunoSEQ multiplex PCR, while the TCRdb copy is restricted to in-frame clones and leaves out a portion. The sample lists about 9,800 clones, around 85% seen once, with roughly 4.5% in the top ten. J is TRBJ2-1 and V is TRBV9; tentatively, D is TRBD2 (6 bases). The source is an adult with diffuse large B cell lymphoma. Sequencing used tumor tissue. The CDR3 nucleotides read TGTGCCAGCAGCGTATCGGGAGTAGCATACAATGAGCAGTTCTTC. It translates to CASSVSGVAYNEQFF.